The sequence of this TCR beta chain was determined in a study of cytomegalovirus exposure and HLA in healthy donors. Measured with immunoSEQ multiplex PCR; TCRdb has only the in-frame clones, and not every one. This sample yields 150,000 to 200,000 clones, of which approximately 88% are seen a single time; 6% to 9% belongs to the top ten. Notes on this clone: The target antigen is unknown.

The V gene's germline CDR1 is MNHEY and CDR2 SVGAGI. The CDR3 is 13 amino acids. V was trimmed by 5 bases and J by 3 bases, leaving 11 bases between them. Findings and caveats of the study: Most TCRs appeared rarely, but some public TCRs recurred in many donors. In the 120 validation repertoires, 94% of cluster scores exceeded 0, per a later analysis. The study put 160 or so TCR beta chains on its list as cytomegalovirus-associated. Reportedly, diagnosis of cytomegalovirus status by the classifier showed high specificity and sensitivity.

The sample comprised PBMCs. The rearrangement uses TRBV6-5 and TRBJ2-7; a weak D match, TRBD1 (5 bases). The sequence came from a man aged 18 to 30 in good health and CMV-seropositive. CDR3: CASSPPQGYEQYF. The CDR3 DNA sequence: TGTGCCAGCAGTCCCCCCCAGGGCTACGAGCAGTACTTC.